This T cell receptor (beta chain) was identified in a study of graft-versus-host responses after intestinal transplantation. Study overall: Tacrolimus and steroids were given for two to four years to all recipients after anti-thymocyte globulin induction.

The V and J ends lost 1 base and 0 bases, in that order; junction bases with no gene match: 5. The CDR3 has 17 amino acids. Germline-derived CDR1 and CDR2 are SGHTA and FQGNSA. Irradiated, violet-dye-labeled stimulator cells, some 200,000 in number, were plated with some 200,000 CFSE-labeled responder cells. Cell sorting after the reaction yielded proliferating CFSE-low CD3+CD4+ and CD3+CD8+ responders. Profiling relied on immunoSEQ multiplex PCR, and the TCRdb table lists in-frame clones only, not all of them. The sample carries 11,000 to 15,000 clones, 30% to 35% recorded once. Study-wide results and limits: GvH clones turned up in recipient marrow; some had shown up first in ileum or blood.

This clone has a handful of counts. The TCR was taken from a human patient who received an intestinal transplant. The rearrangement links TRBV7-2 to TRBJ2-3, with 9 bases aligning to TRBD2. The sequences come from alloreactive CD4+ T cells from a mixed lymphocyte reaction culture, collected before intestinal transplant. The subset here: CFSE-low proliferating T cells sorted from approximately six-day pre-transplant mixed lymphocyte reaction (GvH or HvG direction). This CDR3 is CASSLGASGESTDTQYF. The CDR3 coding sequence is TGTGCCAGCAGCTTAGGAGCTAGCGGGGAAAGCACAGATACGCAGTATTTT.